The rows below give T cell receptor beta chains drawn from one sample of a study of blood T cell repertoires in COVID-19. Profiled with immunoSEQ multiplex PCR; TCRdb holds only in-frame clones, not every one. The data show about 380,000 clones, with 81% seen just once and about 1% held by the top ten. The material sequenced was peripheral blood. These receptors all come from a human donor with acute or convalescent COVID-19. The donor label of this sample is uncertain. Each CDR3 is given with its conserved first and last residue. Fields, in order: CDR3 DNA, CDR3 protein, V gene, clone size, D gene, J gene. The D gene is left open where the match is weak. The size entry is marked missing in some rows and otherwise reads once, few, many or a size class.

cdr3_nt: TGTGCCAGCAGTGACCCGGACAGGCATTACCTCTTTAGAAACACCATATATTTT
cdr3_aa: CASSDPDRHYLFRNTIYF
v_call: TRBV6-4
clone_size: once
d_call: TRBD1
j_call: TRBJ1-3

cdr3_nt: TGTGCCAGCAGAACCGGGACAGGCATCTACGAGCAGTACTTC
cdr3_aa: CASRTGTGIYEQYF
v_call: TRBV6-5
clone_size: -
d_call: TRBD1
j_call: TRBJ2-7

cdr3_nt: TGTGCCAGCAGACCGGGACAGGAGATATCGTTGCGGTACTTC
cdr3_aa: CASRPGQEISLRYF
v_call: TRBV6-5
clone_size: once
d_call: TRBD1
j_call: TRBJ2-7

cdr3_nt: TGTGCCAGCAGCCTAAGCGGGAGTAGGACAGATACGCAGTATTTT
cdr3_aa: CASSLSGSRTDTQYF
v_call: TRBV7-9
clone_size: -
d_call: TRBD2
j_call: TRBJ2-3

cdr3_nt: TGTGCCAGCAGCCAAGAGGCAGGGTTGGGCACTGAAGCTTTCTTT
cdr3_aa: CASSQEAGLGTEAFF
v_call: TRBV3-1/TRBV3-2
clone_size: once
d_call: -
j_call: TRBJ1-1

cdr3_nt: TGTGCCAGCAGTCGCCAGGCCCCGGTGGTGTACGAGCAGTACTTC
cdr3_aa: CASSRQAPVVYEQYF
v_call: TRBV27
clone_size: -
d_call: -
j_call: TRBJ2-7

cdr3_nt: TGTGCCAGCAGTTTAGAGGAGGTTTTCTCACCCCTCCACTTT
cdr3_aa: CASSLEEVFSPLHF
v_call: TRBV28
clone_size: -
d_call: -
j_call: TRBJ1-6

cdr3_nt: TGTGCCAGCAGTTTAAGGACAGGGAGCTATGGCTACACCTTC
cdr3_aa: CASSLRTGSYGYTF
v_call: TRBV27
clone_size: few
d_call: TRBD1
j_call: TRBJ1-2

cdr3_nt: TGTGCCAGCAGTAGAGACAGCTACGGCGAGCAGTTCTTC
cdr3_aa: CASSRDSYGEQFF
v_call: TRBV6-5
clone_size: -
d_call: -
j_call: TRBJ2-1

cdr3_nt: TGCAGCGTTGAAGTCGGGGATGGGAACACTGAAGCTTTCTTT
cdr3_aa: CSVEVGDGNTEAFF
v_call: TRBV29-1
clone_size: few
d_call: -
j_call: TRBJ1-1

cdr3_nt: TGTGCCTGGAAACGTAATACAGGGAACTATGGCTACACCTTC
cdr3_aa: CAWKRNTGNYGYTF
v_call: TRBV30
clone_size: -
d_call: -
j_call: TRBJ1-2

cdr3_nt: TGTGCCAGCAGGGAACCCAAGGAGGGAGACGACTATGGCTACACCTTC
cdr3_aa: CASREPKEGDDYGYTF
v_call: TRBV2
clone_size: few
d_call: -
j_call: TRBJ1-2

cdr3_nt: TGTGCCAGCAGCTCGTACGGACAGGGTGGAAACACCATATATTTT
cdr3_aa: CASSSYGQGGNTIYF
v_call: TRBV7-9
clone_size: -
d_call: TRBD1
j_call: TRBJ1-3

cdr3_nt: TGTGCCAGCAGCCCCCGCGGGGGGGGGAATGAAAAACTGTTTTTT
cdr3_aa: CASSPRGGGNEKLFF
v_call: TRBV7-6
clone_size: -
d_call: -
j_call: TRBJ1-4

cdr3_nt: TGTGCCAGCTCACCTCAGGGGCAAACCGGGGCCAACGTCCTGACTTTC
cdr3_aa: CASSPQGQTGANVLTF
v_call: TRBV18
clone_size: -
d_call: -
j_call: TRBJ2-6

cdr3_nt: TGCGCCAGCAGTGTTGGCAGGGACTACAATGAGCAGTTCTTC
cdr3_aa: CASSVGRDYNEQFF
v_call: TRBV10-2
clone_size: -
d_call: -
j_call: TRBJ2-1

cdr3_nt: TGTGCCAGCAGCTTAGGGGACAGGGTGAACACTGAAGCTTTCTTT
cdr3_aa: CASSLGDRVNTEAFF
v_call: TRBV7-9
clone_size: -
d_call: TRBD1
j_call: TRBJ1-1

cdr3_nt: TGTGCCAGCAGCTCGCAGGGGGCGCGGACTGAAGCTTTCTTT
cdr3_aa: CASSSQGARTEAFF
v_call: TRBV7-8
clone_size: few
d_call: TRBD1
j_call: TRBJ1-1

cdr3_nt: TGTGCCAGCTCACCTCCCGGTCAGGGTGGCTACACCTTC
cdr3_aa: CASSPPGQGGYTF
v_call: TRBV18
clone_size: -
d_call: -
j_call: TRBJ1-2

cdr3_nt: TGTGCCACCAGCAGGGGACAGGGGGTAGAGTATGGCTACACCTTC
cdr3_aa: CATSRGQGVEYGYTF
v_call: TRBV15
clone_size: -
d_call: TRBD1
j_call: TRBJ1-2

cdr3_nt: TGTGCCAGCAGCCAAGAGAGGACAGGGGGATCCGGCGAGCAGTACTTC
cdr3_aa: CASSQERTGGSGEQYF
v_call: TRBV3-1/TRBV3-2
clone_size: -
d_call: TRBD1
j_call: TRBJ2-7

cdr3_nt: TGTGCCAGCAGTGAATCGGTGTCGAGCTCTGGAAACACCATATATTTT
cdr3_aa: CASSESVSSSGNTIYF
v_call: TRBV2
clone_size: -
d_call: -
j_call: TRBJ1-3

cdr3_nt: TGTGCCACCAGCAGAGATGGGACAGGGTCTAACTATGGCTACACCTTC
cdr3_aa: CATSRDGTGSNYGYTF
v_call: TRBV15
clone_size: -
d_call: TRBD1
j_call: TRBJ1-2

cdr3_nt: TGTGCCAGCAGTAAGAGACAGGGGGAACACTCAACTAATGAAAAACTGTTTTTT
cdr3_aa: CASSKRQGEHSTNEKLFF
v_call: TRBV7-9
clone_size: -
d_call: TRBD1
j_call: TRBJ1-4

cdr3_nt: TGCGCCAGCAGGACAGGACCGGCCAATGAGCAGTTCTTC
cdr3_aa: CASRTGPANEQFF
v_call: TRBV5-1
clone_size: -
d_call: -
j_call: TRBJ2-1

cdr3_nt: TGTGCCAGTAGTATGACAGTATCACCCTACGAGCAGTACTTC
cdr3_aa: CASSMTVSPYEQYF
v_call: TRBV19
clone_size: -
d_call: -
j_call: TRBJ2-7

cdr3_nt: TGTGCCAGCAGATACATCAGGGGAAGTAATGAAGCTTTCTTT
cdr3_aa: CASRYIRGSNEAFF
v_call: TRBV6-6
clone_size: -
d_call: -
j_call: TRBJ1-1

cdr3_nt: TGTGCCAGTAGTATACCTGGGCTATACACCGGGGAGCTGTTTTTT
cdr3_aa: CASSIPGLYTGELFF
v_call: TRBV19
clone_size: -
d_call: -
j_call: TRBJ2-2

cdr3_nt: TGTGCCAGCAGCCTAACAGGGAGTCGTGAAAAACTGTTTTTT
cdr3_aa: CASSLTGSREKLFF
v_call: TRBV27
clone_size: -
d_call: -
j_call: TRBJ1-4

cdr3_nt: TGTGCCAGCAGTGATCGCAGGGGGCGGAATCAGCCCCAGCATTTT
cdr3_aa: CASSDRRGRNQPQHF
v_call: TRBV2
clone_size: -
d_call: TRBD1
j_call: TRBJ1-5

cdr3_nt: TGTGCCAGCAGTCCCCGGACGAGTGGCAGGGGGCTAAACAATGAGCAGTTCTTC
cdr3_aa: CASSPRTSGRGLNNEQFF
v_call: TRBV6-6
clone_size: -
d_call: TRBD1
j_call: TRBJ2-1

cdr3_nt: TGTGCCAGTAGTATAGGAGGTCACGCCGGGGAGCTGTTTTTT
cdr3_aa: CASSIGGHAGELFF
v_call: TRBV19
clone_size: -
d_call: -
j_call: TRBJ2-2

cdr3_nt: TGTGCCAGCAGCCCTTATAGCGCCAAGCGGGAGGGCGGCGCCGGGGAGCTGTTTTTT
cdr3_aa: CASSPYSAKREGGAGELFF
v_call: TRBV7-7
clone_size: -
d_call: TRBD2
j_call: TRBJ2-2

cdr3_nt: TGTGCCAGTAGTTTCCCGGGACAGGGGGACACTGAAGCTTTCTTT
cdr3_aa: CASSFPGQGDTEAFF
v_call: TRBV19
clone_size: -
d_call: TRBD1
j_call: TRBJ1-1

cdr3_nt: TGTGCCAGCAGCGCGCCCAGGGCAAATTCACCCCTCCACTTT
cdr3_aa: CASSAPRANSPLHF
v_call: TRBV25-1
clone_size: -
d_call: -
j_call: TRBJ1-6

cdr3_nt: TGCGCCAGCAGCTTGGGGGCCATCCGAGAGCAGTACTTC
cdr3_aa: CASSLGAIREQYF
v_call: TRBV5-1
clone_size: -
d_call: -
j_call: TRBJ2-7

cdr3_nt: TGTGCCAGCATCGTGGCAGGGGGGCTGAACACTGAAGCTTTCTTT
cdr3_aa: CASIVAGGLNTEAFF
v_call: TRBV6-5
clone_size: -
d_call: TRBD1
j_call: TRBJ1-1

cdr3_nt: TGTGCCAGCAGTTTACCTAGCGGGGAAGAGACCCAGTACTTC
cdr3_aa: CASSLPSGEETQYF
v_call: TRBV28
clone_size: -
d_call: TRBD2
j_call: TRBJ2-5